This T cell receptor (beta chain) stems from a study of blood T cell repertoires in COVID-19. Background on the study: Samples taken during acute and convalescent COVID-19 were collected in the United States, Italy and Spain.

The protocol was immunoSEQ multiplex PCR, while the TCRdb copy is restricted to in-frame clones and leaves out a portion. The sample has about 170,000 clones, 84% seen once. This TCR was recovered from a woman aged 70-85 years with COVID-19, enrolled during active disease. The material sequenced was peripheral blood.

The CDR3 region has the DNA TGTGCCAGCAGTTTCCCCACAGTCGGTGGCTACACCTTC. This sequence encodes CASSFPTVGGYTF. The J gene is TRBJ1-2, the V gene TRBV28; D ambiguous. V lost 3 bases to trimming and J lost 7 bases, with 12 bases between them. Germline CDR1 MDHEN, CDR2 SYDVKM. The CDR3 is made up of 13 amino acids.